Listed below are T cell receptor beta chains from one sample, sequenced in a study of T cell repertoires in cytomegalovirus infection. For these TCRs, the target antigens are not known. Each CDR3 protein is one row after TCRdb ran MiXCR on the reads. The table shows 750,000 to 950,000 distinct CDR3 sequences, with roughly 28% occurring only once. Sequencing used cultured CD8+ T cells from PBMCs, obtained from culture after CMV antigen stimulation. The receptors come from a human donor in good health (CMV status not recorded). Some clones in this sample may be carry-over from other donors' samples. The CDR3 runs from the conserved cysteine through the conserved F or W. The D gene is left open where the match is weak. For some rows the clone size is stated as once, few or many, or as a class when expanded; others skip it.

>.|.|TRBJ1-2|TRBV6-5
TGTGCCAGCAGTTCTACCACAGGGAATCACTATGGCTACACCTTC
CASSSTTGNHYGYTF
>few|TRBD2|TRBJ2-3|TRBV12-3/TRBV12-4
TGTGCCAGCAGTTTGGGACTAGCGCCCACAGATACGCAGTATTTT
CASSLGLAPTDTQYF
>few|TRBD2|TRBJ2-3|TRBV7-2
TGTGCCAGCACCCCCCAGGGGACGGGGGGGCCTACAGATACGCAGTATTTT
CASTPQGTGGPTDTQYF
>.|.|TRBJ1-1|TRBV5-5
TGTGCCAGCAGCTTGCGCCCAGTCACCGGCACTGAAGCTTTCTTT
CASSLRPVTGTEAFF
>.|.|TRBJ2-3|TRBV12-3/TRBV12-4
TGTGCCAGCAGTTTACTTCTCCCTTATAGCACAGATACGCAGTATTTT
CASSLLLPYSTDTQYF
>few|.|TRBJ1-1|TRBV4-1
TGCGCCAGCAGCCAAGATTCGAATTCTAACACTGAAGCTTTCTTT
CASSQDSNSNTEAFF
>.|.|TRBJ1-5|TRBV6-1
TGTGCCAGCAGTTATCGAGATAGCAATCAGCCCCAGCATTTT
CASSYRDSNQPQHF
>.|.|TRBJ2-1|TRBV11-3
TGTGCCAGCAGCTTAGTGGGGGCTGGCTCCTACAATGAGCAGTTCTTC
CASSLVGAGSYNEQFF
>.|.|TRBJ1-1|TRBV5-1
TGCGCCAGCAGCTTGGTAATAGGGAGTACTGAAGCTTTCTTT
CASSLVIGSTEAFF
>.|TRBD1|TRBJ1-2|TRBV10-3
TGTGCCATCAGTGAGAACGGACAGGCCTATGGCTACACCTTC
CAISENGQAYGYTF
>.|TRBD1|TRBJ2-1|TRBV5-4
TGTGCCAGCAGTCCGGGACAGGGGGCTTGGGAGCAGTTCTTC
CASSPGQGAWEQFF
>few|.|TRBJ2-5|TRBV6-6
TGTGCCAGCAGTTACTACATAGGTTTGAAGGAGACCCAGTACTTC
CASSYYIGLKETQYF
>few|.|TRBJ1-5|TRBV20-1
TGCAGTGCCAGACTCCGAGGGCGAGGGGTTCAGCCCCAGCATTTT
CSARLRGRGVQPQHF
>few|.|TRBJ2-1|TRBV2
TGTGCCAGCACCCTTCCCGGGCGGCGCTCCTACAATGAGCAGTTCTTC
CASTLPGRRSYNEQFF
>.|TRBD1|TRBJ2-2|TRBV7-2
TGTGCCAGCAGCTTACCGGACAGGGCCGCCACCGGGGAGCTGTTTTTT
CASSLPDRAATGELFF
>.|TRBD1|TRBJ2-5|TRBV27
TGTGCCAGCAGTAACACAGGGGGAGCAGAGACCCAGTACTTC
CASSNTGGAETQYF
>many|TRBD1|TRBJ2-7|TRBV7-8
TGTGCCAGCAGCCCTATAACAGGGGGCTCCTACGAGCAGTACTTC
CASSPITGGSYEQYF
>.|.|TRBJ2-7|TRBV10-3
TGTGCCATCAGTGCCAAATTAATGGACCCCGAGCGTCCCCACTACTACGAGCAGTACTTC
CAISAKLMDPERPHYYEQYF
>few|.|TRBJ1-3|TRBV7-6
TGTGCCAGCAGCTTAGCCGGTCGGGCGGCGAGACCGAGCTCTGGAAACACCATATATTTT
CASSLAGRAARPSSGNTIYF